This record concerns one TCR beta chain sequence. What it recognizes is unknown. The data originate from a study of cytomegalovirus exposure and HLA in healthy donors. PCR employed 60 Vbeta and 13 Jbeta primers. In the original processing: A follow-up analysis tallied about 80 million unique TCR beta chains, roughly 9.9 million shared. TCRdb's copy holds only in-frame clones and misses some; the assay was immunoSEQ multiplex PCR. That table supplies the V and J calls and clone size; D and trimming were determined from the DNA. The sample consists of approximately 200,000 clones, almost 75% of them appearing once. The V and J ends lost 6 bases and 11 bases respectively, with 10 bases between them. From germline, CDR1 is MDHEN and CDR2 SYDVKM. This CDR3 spans 11 amino acids. Overall study results and limits: Analyses of presence and absence presupposed an approximately uniform sequencing depth across donors.

At sampling all donors were nominally healthy, likely with unrecorded immune exposures. The source is a woman aged 25 to 45 in good health and CMV-seropositive. The V gene is TRBV28, the J gene TRBJ1-4, with D possibly being TRBD1 (6 bases). Material: PBMCs. The CDR3 sequence is CASSGQTKLFF. CDR3 sequence (DNA): TGTGCCAGCAGCGGACAGACTAAACTGTTTTTT.